This TCR beta chain was found in a study of blood T cell repertoires in COVID-19. Study information: Spain, Italy and the United States supplied samples that represented acute and convalescent COVID-19.

Seattle cases were enrolled at active infection and followed longitudinally. This clone was observed once. The germline V gene encodes CDR1 SGHRS and CDR2 YFSETQ. CDR3 length equals 14 residues. The junction had 3 bases not matched to a gene; V was cut back by 4 bases and J by 5 bases. The table came from immunoSEQ multiplex PCR; TCRdb's copy has only in-frame clones and leaves some out. This sample has about half a million clones, with 89% found just once. The genes are TRBV5-1 and TRBJ1-5; TRBD1 matches at 10 bases. The TCR comes from a man aged 18-30 years with COVID-19, enrolled during active disease. The specimen sequenced was peripheral blood. This CDR3 reads CASSQGQGYQPQHF. For the CDR3, the DNA is TGCGCCAGCAGCCAGGGACAGGGGTATCAGCCCCAGCATTTT.